One and the same sample provided the 18 T cell receptor beta chains below, sequenced in a study of blood T cell repertoires in COVID-19. The data were produced by immunoSEQ multiplex PCR, yet TCRdb's version contains in-frame clones alone and is incomplete. The sample shows some 400,000 clones, around 87% of them seen only once. The specimen was PBMCs or T cells enriched from blood (not recorded which). The receptors were sampled from a man younger than 40 who had recovered from COVID-19.

This chain connects TRBV4-1 to TRBJ2-1; perhaps TRBD1 as D (5 bases). V was pared by 1 base and J by 1 base, with 8 bases between. Germline CDR1 MGHRA, CDR2 YSYEKL. This CDR3 has 15 amino acids. The CDR3 region is CASSQVRDSYNEQFF. The DNA of the CDR3 is TGCGCCAGCAGCCAAGTCAGGGATTCCTACAATGAGCAGTTCTTC.

This chain joins TRBV6-5 and TRBJ2-1; TRBD1 is a possible D gene (5 bases). The CDR3 spans 13 residues. V was cut by 2 bases and J by 4 bases, with 6 bases left in between. Looked up from germline, CDR1 is MNHEY and CDR2 is SVGAGI. CDR3 bases: TGTGCCAGCAGTTACAGGGGTTACAATGAGCAGTTCTTC. Amino acids: CASSYRGYNEQFF.

J is TRBJ2-7 and V is TRBV11-2; 9 bases are shared with TRBD1. In germline, CDR1 is SGHAT, CDR2 FQNNGV. V was clipped by 5 bases and J by 7 bases; unmatched bases: 9. The CDR3 is made up of 14 amino acids. CDR3 region: CASSTGQGGVEQYF. The CDR3 DNA follows: TGTGCCAGCAGCACGGGACAGGGAGGGGTAGAGCAGTACTTC.

The rearrangement links TRBV10-3 to TRBJ2-7, with 10 bases that match TRBD1. There are 14 residues in the CDR3. Trimming removed 3 bases from V and 3 bases from J; junction bases left unmatched: 2. Germline V gives CDR1 ENHRY, CDR2 SYGVKD. CDR3 protein: CAISDGTGVYEQYF. CDR3 coding DNA: TGTGCCATCAGTGATGGGACAGGGGTCTACGAGCAGTACTTC.

The chain links TRBV2 to TRBJ1-2; the D gene is possibly TRBD1 (6 bases). Looked up from germline, CDR1 is SNHLY and CDR2 is FYNNEI. The CDR3 loop spans 17 amino acids. Trimming pared 7 bases from V and 4 bases from J, leaving 25 bases between. Here the CDR3 reads CASKPTGTPPAVYGYTF. Written as DNA, the CDR3 is TGTGCCAGCAAACCAACCGGGACACCTCCCGCCGTCTATGGCTACACCTTC.

This clone occurred once. The chain carries TRBV6-5 and TRBJ1-2, with TRBD1 as a possible D gene (6 bases). The V gene's germline CDR1 is MNHEY and CDR2 SVGAGI. V was clipped by 7 bases and J by 8 bases, with 11 bases between them. This CDR3 has 11 residues. CDR3 bases: TGTGCCAGCACGACAGGAAGCGGCTACACCTTC. Encoded protein: CASTTGSGYTF.

The rearrangement joins TRBV4-2 to TRBJ1-2; 12 nucleotides agree with TRBD1. J lost 8 bases, V lost 1 base, and 11 bases had no gene match. CDR3 size: 17 residues. Germline CDR1 LGHNA, CDR2 YNFKEQ. CDR3 amino acids: CASSQGTGTGGAEGYTF. CDR3 DNA sequence: TGTGCCAGCAGCCAAGGAACCGGGACAGGGGGCGCGGAAGGCTACACCTTC.

The rearrangement uses TRBV12-5 and TRBJ1-3; D unresolved. CDR3 length: 18 amino acids. The germline V gene encodes CDR1 LGHNT and CDR2 FRNRAP. The V gene lost 0 bases and the J gene lost 0 bases, with 15 bases spanning the gap. The CDR3 sequence: CASGLVMEGSTSGNTIYF. CDR3 nucleotide sequence: TGTGCTAGTGGTTTGGTAATGGAGGGTTCGACCTCTGGAAACACCATATATTTT.

The gene calls are TRBV18 and TRBJ2-3; D is unresolved. The CDR3 is 14 residues long. Germline assignment: CDR1 KGHSH and CDR2 LQKENI. Trimming took off 2 bases at V and 6 bases at J, with 12 bases between the two ends. The DNA of the CDR3 is TGTGCCAGCTCACCATCAGGCGAACATGATACGCAGTATTTT. This codes for CASSPSGEHDTQYF. Based on the CDR3 plus reference TRBV18 and TRBJ2-3, the full variable domain is NAGVMQNPRHLVRRRGQEARLRCSPMKGHSHVYWYRQLPEEGLKFMVYLQKENIIDESGMPKERFSAEFPKEGPSILRIQQVVRGDSAAYFCASSPSGEHDTQYFGPGTRLTVL.

V is TRBV7-8 and J is TRBJ2-7; 9 nucleotides match TRBD1. The V and J ends lost 5 bases and 3 bases, in that order; junction bases with no gene match: 11. Germline CDR1 and CDR2: SGHVS and FQNEAQ. This CDR3 spans 16 amino acids. The CDR3 region is CASSPKGTGIIYEQYF. In nucleotides, the CDR3 is TGTGCCAGCAGCCCCAAAGGGACAGGGATTATCTACGAGCAGTACTTC.

The chain joins TRBV30 to TRBJ1-6; 9 nucleotides line up with TRBD1. This CDR3 contains 14 residues. Germline CDR1 GTSNPN, CDR2 SVGIG (reference sequence). Losses at the gene ends were 4 bases for V and 8 bases for J; bases not matched to a gene: 6. The CDR3 protein is CAWKLDRGYSPLHF. The CDR3 DNA follows: TGTGCCTGGAAACTGGACAGGGGCTATTCACCCCTCCACTTT.

A single count supports this clone. The gene calls are TRBV7-9 and TRBJ2-7; possibly TRBD1 for D (6 bases). This CDR3 spans 12 amino acids. V dropped 6 bases and J dropped 4 bases, with 10 bases sitting between them. Germline-derived CDR1 and CDR2 are SEHNR and FQNEAQ (reference sequence). The CDR3 nucleotides are TGTGCCAGCAGGTTAACAGGGTACGAGCAGTACTTC. It translates to CASRLTGYEQYF.

This chain joins TRBV5-1 and TRBJ2-3, with 10 bases aligning to TRBD2. The CDR3 runs 16 residues. Germline CDR1 SGHRS, CDR2 YFSETQ. The trim removed 0 bases at V and 2 bases at J, leaving 3 bases unmatched. CDR3 loop: CASSLALAGATDTQYF. CDR3 sequence (DNA): TGCGCCAGCAGCTTGGCGCTAGCGGGGGCCACAGATACGCAGTATTTT.

The chain recombines TRBV5-6 with TRBJ2-1; D not certain. CDR1 is SGHDT and CDR2 is YYEEEE in the germline V gene. Trimming cost V 4 bases and J 6 bases, with 14 bases left between them. The CDR3 spans 14 residues. The CDR3 DNA sequence: TGTGCCAGCAGCCCCCGGGTTGGTAGCAATGAGCAGTTCTTC. Protein product: CASSPRVGSNEQFF.

V gene TRBV6-4 combines with J gene TRBJ2-1, with D tentatively TRBD2 (5 bases). From germline, CDR1 is MRHNA and CDR2 SNTAGT. V dropped 4 bases and J dropped 1 base, with 14 bases sitting between them. This CDR3 has 16 amino acids. The DNA for the CDR3 is TGTGCCAGCAGTGTTCATACGGGGTCTTCCTACAATGAGCAGTTCTTC. As protein: CASSVHTGSSYNEQFF.

The chain couples TRBV24-1 to TRBJ2-1, with D maybe TRBD1 (6 bases). Germline CDR1 is KGHDR and CDR2 is SFDVKD. This CDR3 region has 12 residues. V gave up 1 base and J gave up 10 bases, with 7 bases separating them. CDR3 protein: CATSDFGTEQFF. DNA for the CDR3: TGTGCCACCAGTGATTTTGGGACAGAGCAGTTCTTC.

This clone was observed a single time. The rearrangement uses TRBV6-5 and TRBJ1-1, with 7 nucleotides matching TRBD1. This CDR3 contains 15 residues. Trimming took 3 bases from V and 1 from J; bases not matched to a gene: 5. Per the germline V gene, CDR1 is MNHEY and CDR2 is SVGAGI. CDR3 bases: TGTGCCAGCAGTTATTCTCACAGGGGGAACACTGAAGCTTTCTTT. Translation gives CASSYSHRGNTEAFF.

The gene calls are TRBV7-9 and TRBJ1-2; D remains ambiguous. Trimming left V 5 bases short and J 8 bases short, with 18 bases between. Germline CDR1 reads SEHNR; CDR2 reads FQNEAQ (reference sequence). The CDR3 loop spans 14 amino acids. The CDR3 loop is CASSQMSYLTGYTF. The CDR3 nucleotides read TGTGCCAGCAGCCAAATGAGTTACTTAACGGGCTACACCTTC.